These 26 T cell receptor beta chains share one sample of origin, sequenced in a study of cytomegalovirus exposure and HLA in healthy donors. The PCR ran on 60 Vbeta and 13 Jbeta primers. Profiled with immunoSEQ multiplex PCR; TCRdb holds only in-frame clones, not every one. The data show some 140,000 clones, about 82% seen once. Sequencing input: PBMCs. These receptors originate from a female donor in good health and CMV-seropositive.

This clone was seen a few times. The rearrangement uses TRBV7-3 and TRBJ2-1; possible D gene TRBD2, 6 bases. From germline, CDR1 is SGHTA and CDR2 FQGTGA. This CDR3 is 15 amino acids long. Deletions cut 1 base from V and 7 bases from J, with 14 bases between. The CDR3 DNA reads as TGTGCCAGCAGCTTAAGCGGGATCCTAGGGAATGAGCAGTTCTTC. Translated, it gives CASSLSGILGNEQFF.

The V call is TRBV19, the J call TRBJ2-2; 10 nucleotides line up with TRBD1. The CDR3 extends over 18 amino acids. In germline, CDR1 is LNHDA, CDR2 SQIVND (reference sequence). With 6 bases clipped from V and 4 bases from J, the junction kept 14 bases outside the gene matches. The CDR3: CASSPTIGDRGTTGELFF. DNA of the CDR3: TGTGCCAGTAGCCCCACGATTGGGGACAGGGGAACCACCGGGGAGCTGTTTTTT.

There are a few counts of this clone. This chain uses TRBV5-1 with TRBJ1-4; 9 nucleotides match TRBD1. CDR1 and CDR2 (germline): SGHRS, YFSETQ. The V gene end was trimmed by 4 bases and the J gene end by 6 bases; junction bases not matched to a gene: 7. This CDR3 contains 15 residues. DNA of the CDR3: TGCGCCAGCAGCGACTATACAGGGGGCGATGAAAAACTGTTTTTT. Its protein product is CASSDYTGGDEKLFF.

The chain couples TRBV5-1 to TRBJ1-5; possible D gene TRBD1, 6 bases. This CDR3 is built from 14 residues. CDR1 is SGHRS, CDR2 YFSETQ, per germline. The V end lost 1 base, the J end lost 6 bases, and 11 bases lay between the germline ends. The CDR3 sequence: CASSLSAGAQPQHF. CDR3 in DNA: TGCGCCAGCAGCTTGTCGGCAGGGGCTCAGCCCCAGCATTTT.

This chain connects TRBV7-2 to TRBJ2-1; D gene uncertain. The germline V and J ends were trimmed by 2 bases and 12 bases, with 8 bases remaining between them. Germline assignment: CDR1 SGHTA and CDR2 FQGNSA. There are 11 residues in the CDR3. Written as DNA, the CDR3 is TGTGCCAGCAGCTTACTACAGTTGCAGTTCTTC. Translating it yields CASSLLQLQFF.

This chain joins TRBV5-6 and TRBJ2-7; a weak D match, TRBD2 (6 bases). Germline V gives CDR1 SGHDT, CDR2 YYEEEE. The V end was cut by 2 bases, the J end by 2 bases, with 11 bases between. This CDR3 is built from 14 residues. The CDR3 region has the DNA TGTGCCAGCAGCTTTTTCGGGGGAGCCTACGAGCAGTACTTC. This sequence encodes CASSFFGGAYEQYF.

In its sample, this clone was seen once. This rearrangement joins TRBV10-2 to TRBJ2-4; a possible D gene is TRBD1 (5 bases). V lost 2 bases, J lost 6 bases, and 11 bases lay in between. This CDR3 region has 14 residues. The V gene's germline CDR1 is WSHSY and CDR2 SAAADI. CDR3: CASSERQGRNIQYF. CDR3 DNA sequence: TGCGCCAGCAGTGAGAGGCAGGGTCGAAACATTCAGTACTTC.

V gene TRBV10-3 combines with J gene TRBJ2-5; possible D gene TRBD1, 5 bases. The CDR3 consists of 11 residues. V was clipped by 11 bases and J by 5 bases, with 12 bases between them. Looked up from germline, CDR1 is ENHRY and CDR2 is SYGVKD. The CDR3 coding sequence is TGTGCCGCACAGGACAAGGAGACCCAGTACTTC. Translating it yields CAAQDKETQYF.

V is TRBV11-2 and J is TRBJ2-3; D may be TRBD2 (5 bases). Trimming stripped 8 bases from V and 2 bases from J, with 17 bases between. Looked up from germline, CDR1 is SGHAT and CDR2 is FQNNGV. The CDR3 runs to 15 residues. This CDR3 is CASAPSRALTDTQYF. The CDR3 DNA sequence: TGTGCCAGCGCCCCTTCGAGGGCCCTCACAGATACGCAGTATTTT.

V gene TRBV28 combines with J gene TRBJ2-1; 10 bases are shared with TRBD1. CDR1 and CDR2 (germline): MDHEN, SYDVKM. The V segment lost 5 bases and the J segment 10 bases; nucleotides outside the gene matches: 14. The CDR3 runs 16 residues. CDR3 coding DNA: TGTGCCAGCAGTACCGGGACAGGGGTTTCCCTATGGGAGCAGTTCTTC. This gives the protein CASSTGTGVSLWEQFF.

The chain recombines TRBV5-8 with TRBJ1-1, with D unclear. The CDR3 has 13 amino acids. V was clipped by 2 bases and J by 4 bases, with 9 bases between them. Germline CDR1 SGHTS, CDR2 YDEGEE. CDR3 in amino acids: CASSFQYSTEAFF. The CDR3 nucleotides are TGTGCCAGCAGCTTTCAATATAGCACTGAAGCTTTCTTT.

The genes are TRBV27 and TRBJ2-2; no reliable D call. This CDR3 spans 15 amino acids. V was clipped by 2 bases and J by 6 bases, with 13 bases between them. Germline CDR1 reads MNHEY; CDR2 reads SMNVEV (reference sequence). The DNA of the CDR3 is TGTGCCAGCAGTTTAGTAGCCCAGCCAGCCGGGGAGCTGTTTTTT. It codes for CASSLVAQPAGELFF.

Worth noting for this clone: The same CDR3 is also encoded by other DNA sequences in this sample. The J gene is TRBJ2-1, the V gene TRBV6-4; 13 bases line up with TRBD2. Germline V gene data show CDR1 as MRHNA and CDR2 as SNTAGT. V shed 7 bases, J shed 7 bases, and the junction held 4 bases outside the gene matches. The CDR3 is 14 amino acids. The CDR3 bases are TGTGCCAGCAAACGGACTAGCGGGAGTAATGAGCAGTTCTTC. Its protein product is CASKRTSGSNEQFF.

This clone was observed a single time. This chain joins TRBV5-6 and TRBJ2-7, with D tentatively TRBD1 (7 bases). Trimming left V 1 base short and J 6 bases short, with 14 bases between. Germline V gene sequence: CDR1 SGHDT, CDR2 YYEEEE. The CDR3 length is 14 residues. The CDR3 bases are TGTGCCAGCAGCTTGCGGCAGGGGGACTCCGAGCAGTACTTC. It codes for CASSLRQGDSEQYF.

The count of this clone is one. The CDR3 DNA sequence: TGCGCCAGCAGTCAATGCGAAGCGGGGGGGCCTGGTACGCAGTATTTT. Translating gives CASSQCEAGGPGTQYF. The chain recombines TRBV23-1 with TRBJ2-3; TRBD2 matches at 10 bases. Being an ORF, TRBV23-1 has a function that is uncertain. J lost 8 bases, V lost 1 base, and 9 bases had no gene match. The length of the CDR3 is 16 residues.

In DNA, the CDR3 is TGCAGCGTCACACAGGGAGCAACTAATGAAAAACTGTTTTTT. Amino acid sequence: CSVTQGATNEKLFF. V and J are TRBV29-1 and TRBJ1-4, with a weak D call TRBD1 (6 bases). CDR1 and CDR2 (germline): SQVTM, ANQGSEA. This CDR3 region has 14 residues. V was trimmed by 6 bases and J by 0 bases, leaving 11 bases between them.

The rearrangement uses TRBV2 and TRBJ1-3; maybe TRBD1 (5 bases). The CDR3 sequence is 15 residues long. The V end lost 0 bases, the J end lost 4 bases, and 10 bases lay between the germline ends. Germline CDR1 is SNHLY and CDR2 is FYNNEI. The CDR3 DNA is TGTGCCAGCAGTGAAGCGGGGGGAAGCGGAAACACCATATATTTT. Its protein product is CASSEAGGSGNTIYF.

V usage is TRBV5-1 and J usage is TRBJ2-3, with D unclear. CDR1 is SGHRS and CDR2 is YFSETQ in the germline V gene. This CDR3 has 14 residues. V was cut by 1 base and J by 1 base, with 7 bases left in between. The chain's CDR3 is CASSLTERTDTQYF. The CDR3 DNA follows: TGCGCCAGCAGCTTGACAGAACGCACAGATACGCAGTATTTT.

V usage is TRBV6-1 and J usage is TRBJ2-3; TRBD1 aligns across 8 bases. The germline V gene encodes CDR1 MNHNS and CDR2 SASEGT. J was trimmed by 6 bases and V by 7 bases; bases with no gene match: 3. The CDR3 has 12 amino acids. CDR3 sequence: CASTTGGDTQYF. In DNA, the CDR3 is TGTGCCAGCACCACAGGGGGGGATACGCAGTATTTT.

V and J are TRBV28 and TRBJ1-6, with D hard to call. There are 12 residues in the CDR3. Germline V gene lookup returns CDR1 MDHEN and CDR2 SYDVKM. Trimming took 6 bases from V and 9 from J, leaving 9 bases between them. The CDR3 DNA is TGTGCCAGCAGCAAACAATCTTCACCCCTCCACTTT. It encodes CASSKQSSPLHF.

V usage is TRBV29-1 and J usage is TRBJ1-2, with D maybe TRBD1 (6 bases). CDR1 is SQVTM and CDR2 is ANQGSEA in the germline V gene. V was shortened by 6 bases and J by 3 bases, with 14 bases between the two germline ends. This CDR3 has 13 residues. This chain's CDR3 is CSVSRGADYGYTF. DNA for the CDR3: TGCAGCGTAAGCAGGGGTGCCGACTATGGCTACACCTTC.

This clone appeared a few times. DNA of the CDR3: TGTGCCAGCTTACCGGGACTAGCGGTTAACACCGGGGAGCTGTTTTTT. The encoded protein is CASLPGLAVNTGELFF. This chain connects TRBV18 to TRBJ2-2; 11 bases line up with TRBD2. With 7 bases clipped from V and 2 bases from J, the junction kept 6 bases outside the gene matches. Germline assignment: CDR1 KGHSH and CDR2 LQKENI. This CDR3 spans 16 amino acids.

V usage is TRBV5-6 and J usage is TRBJ1-1, with unresolved D. Germline loops: CDR1 SGHDT, CDR2 YYEEEE. The CDR3 length is 12 residues. Trimming pared 7 bases from V and 5 bases from J, leaving 12 bases between. The chain's CDR3 is CASQRSGTEAFF. The CDR3 DNA is TGTGCCAGCCAGCGGTCTGGAACTGAAGCTTTCTTT.

The rearrangement joins TRBV7-9 to TRBJ2-7; 8 positions match TRBD1. V dropped 5 bases and J dropped 0; count of bases not matched to a gene: 3. CDR3 length: 14 residues. Germline values: CDR1 SEHNR, CDR2 FQNEAQ (reference sequence). Here the CDR3 reads CASSVGQVSYEQYF. CDR3 in DNA: TGTGCCAGCAGCGTGGGACAGGTCTCCTACGAGCAGTACTTC.

The chain carries TRBV28 and TRBJ2-7; D is perhaps TRBD1 (8 bases). Germline V gives CDR1 MDHEN, CDR2 SYDVKM. The V end lost 6 bases, the J end lost 2 bases, and 23 bases lay between the germline ends. The CDR3 length is 17 residues. The chain's CDR3 is CASSQRQGLGGTYEQYF. Written as DNA, the CDR3 is TGTGCCAGCAGCCAAAGACAGGGGCTGGGAGGGACCTACGAGCAGTACTTC.

The chain uses TRBV10-1 and TRBJ2-5; the match to TRBD2 covers 9 bases. The CDR3 spans 15 residues. Germline values: CDR1 WNHNN, CDR2 SYGVQD (reference sequence). V shed 0 bases and J 5 bases; nucleotides not matched to a gene: 4. The DNA for the CDR3 is TGCGCCAGCAGTGAGTCGGCGGGAGGGCTTGAGACCCAGTACTTC. It codes for CASSESAGGLETQYF.